Presented here are 24 T cell receptor beta chains from one specimen sequenced in a study of chronic HIV infection and antiretroviral therapy. TCRdb redid the calling of the 5' RACE reads with MiXCR, one entry per CDR3 protein. Of 45,000 to 60,000 distinct CDR3 sequences in the sample, approximately 19% are singletons; the top ten hold around 2.8%. The material sequenced was peripheral blood. These receptors were obtained from an adult who had HIV and had not received antiretroviral therapy, or was an uninfected healthy control (not recorded which).

Only a few counts were recorded for this clonotype. This chain joins TRBV29-1 and TRBJ2-1, with 9 bases fitting TRBD2. Germline CDR1 SQVTM, CDR2 ANQGSEA. The V and J ends lost 1 base and 6 bases, in that order; junction bases with no gene match: 7. This CDR3 has 15 amino acids. The CDR3 DNA reads as TGCAGCGTTGAAGGGGCGCGGGAGGGCGTCAATGAGCAGTTCTTC. Amino acids: CSVEGAREGVNEQFF.

The V gene is TRBV20-1, the J gene TRBJ2-5, with 12 bases matching TRBD2. Germline trimming cut 0 bases from V and 4 bases from J; bases unmatched to any gene: 12. The V gene's germline CDR1 is DFQATT and CDR2 SNEGSKA (reference sequence). CDR3 size: 18 residues. In nucleotides, the CDR3 is TGCAGTGCTAGAGACCCTAGCGGGAGGGAGATTCTGGGAGAGACCCAGTACTTC. Translating gives CSARDPSGREILGETQYF.

This chain links TRBV7-9 with TRBJ2-5; TRBD2 matches at 16 bases. J was trimmed by 1 base and V by 4 bases; bases with no gene match: 6. The CDR3 has 18 residues. Germline CDR1 and CDR2: SEHNR and FQNEAQ (reference sequence). The DNA of the CDR3 is TGTGCCAGCAGCTCTCCGGGACTAGCGGGAGGGAGCCAAGAGACCCAGTACTTC. This encodes CASSSPGLAGGSQETQYF.

This clonotype was found a few times. The chain uses TRBV5-1 and TRBJ2-1; perhaps D is TRBD1 or TRBD2 (5 bases each). This CDR3 has 13 residues. Germline V gene lookup returns CDR1 SGHRS and CDR2 YFSETQ. V was shortened by 0 bases and J by 10 bases, with 11 bases between the two germline ends. CDR3 loop: CASSLGGVSEQFF. The CDR3 coding sequence is TGCGCCAGCAGCTTGGGAGGGGTTTCCGAGCAGTTCTTC.

The V gene is TRBV24-1, the J gene TRBJ2-2, with 7 bases aligning to TRBD1. The CDR3 runs 17 residues. The ends lost 4 bases at V and 2 bases at J; junction bases unmatched: 9. Germline V gene data show CDR1 as KGHDR and CDR2 as SFDVKD. CDR3 region: CATSERRNRGNTGELFF. The CDR3 bases are TGTGCCACCAGTGAAAGAAGGAACAGGGGAAACACCGGGGAGCTGTTTTTT.

This clonotype was recorded at least ten times. This sequence joins TRBV10-1 and TRBJ2-2; D perhaps matches TRBD1 (5 bases). V was clipped by 0 bases and J by 5 bases, with 7 bases between them. This CDR3 has 14 residues. Germline V gene sequence: CDR1 WNHNN, CDR2 SYGVQD (reference sequence). This CDR3 is CASSESPGTGELFF. The CDR3 coding sequence is TGCGCCAGCAGTGAGTCCCCAGGGACCGGGGAGCTGTTTTTT.

This clonotype was seen a handful of times. The J gene is TRBJ1-1, the V gene TRBV18; D is undetermined. The CDR3 runs to 14 residues. Looked up from germline, CDR1 is KGHSH and CDR2 is LQKENI. With 3 bases removed from V and 8 bases from J, the gap between germline ends came to 16 bases. CDR3 DNA: TGTGCCAGCTCACCCCTGAGAGGGAACGGGGAAGCTTTCTTT. Translated: CASSPLRGNGEAFF. Full variable domain (rest looked up from reference TRBV18 and TRBJ1-1): NAGVMQNPRHLVRRRGQEARLRCSPMKGHSHVYWYRQLPEEGLKFMVYLQKENIIDESGMPKERFSAEFPKEGPSILRIQQVVRGDSAAYFCASSPLRGNGEAFFGQGTRLTVV.

This clonotype has only a few counts. The genes are TRBV20-1 and TRBJ1-5, with D possibly matching TRBD1 (5 bases). The CDR3 totals 16 residues. Germline-derived CDR1 and CDR2 are DFQATT and SNEGSKA (reference sequence). V gave up 1 base and J gave up 1 base, with 14 bases separating them. CDR3 sequence: CSARGGGGESNQPQHF. CDR3 nucleotides: TGCAGTGCTAGAGGCGGCGGGGGTGAAAGCAATCAGCCCCAGCATTTT.

This clonotype has more than one count but fewer than ten. The chain recombines TRBV28 with TRBJ2-3, with TRBD2 matching over 13 bases. J was trimmed by 2 bases and V by 10 bases; bases with no gene match: 6. CDR3 length equals 15 residues. Germline V gene lookup returns CDR1 MDHEN and CDR2 SYDVKM. The CDR3 DNA sequence: TGTGCCACCACCGGGACTAGCGGGACCACAGATACGCAGTATTTT. Translated, it gives CATTGTSGTTDTQYF.

The genes are TRBV28 and TRBJ2-1; 9 bases are a match to TRBD2. With 2 bases clipped from V and 10 bases from J, the junction kept 15 bases outside the gene matches. This CDR3 has 17 residues. Germline V gene lookup returns CDR1 MDHEN and CDR2 SYDVKM. The CDR3 reads CASSLMPLAGTPHEQFF. The CDR3, as DNA: TGTGCCAGCAGTTTAATGCCCCTAGCGGGGACGCCTCACGAGCAGTTCTTC.

This clonotype was seen a few times. The rearrangement joins TRBV5-1 to TRBJ2-6; D gene uncertain. Trimming removed 1 base at V and 2 bases at J, with 4 bases between. Per germline, CDR1 SGHRS and CDR2 YFSETQ. The CDR3 totals 14 residues. CDR3 amino acids: CASSLTPGANVLTF. CDR3 coding DNA: TGCGCCAGCAGCTTGACTCCTGGGGCCAACGTCCTGACTTTC. Filled out from reference TRBV5-1 and TRBJ2-6, the complete variable domain reads KAGVTQTPRYLIKTRGQQVTLSCSPISGHRSVSWYQQTPGQGLQFLFEYFSETQRNKGNFPGRFSGRQFSNSRSEMNVSTLELGDSALYLCASSLTPGANVLTFGAGSRLTVL.

The CDR3 bases are TGTGCCAGCAGCTTCAGGCAGGGGAGGGATACGCAGTATTTT. It specifies CASSFRQGRDTQYF. The J gene is TRBJ2-3, the V gene TRBV7-8; the D gene could be TRBD1 or TRBD2 (6 bases each). The CDR3 runs 14 residues. The V end was cut by 3 bases, the J end by 6 bases, with 13 bases between. CDR1 and CDR2 (germline): SGHVS, FQNEAQ.

The V gene is TRBV5-5, the J gene TRBJ2-1; tentatively, D is TRBD1 or TRBD2 (5 bases each). Germline CDR1 reads SGHKS; CDR2 reads YYEKEE (reference sequence). V lost 3 bases, J lost 5 bases, and 9 bases lay in between. The CDR3 contains 13 residues. The CDR3 DNA reads TGTGCCAGCAGCTCGGGGCCGAACAATGAGCAGTTCTTC. Translated: CASSSGPNNEQFF.

The genes are TRBV2 and TRBJ1-6; possible D gene TRBD1, 5 bases. V lost 3 bases and J 9 bases, leaving 12 bases between the germline ends. The CDR3 extends over 14 amino acids. Germline V gene data show CDR1 as SNHLY and CDR2 as FYNNEI. In DNA, the CDR3 is TGTGCCAGCAGTGAGAACCCGGGGGGTTCACCCCTCCACTTT. Its protein product is CASSENPGGSPLHF.

This clonotype was observed a handful of times. This chain uses TRBV10-3 with TRBJ2-3, with TRBD2 identical over 14 bases. The CDR3 has 16 residues. Unmatched junction bases numbered 7, after V lost 8 bases and J lost 3 bases. The V gene's germline CDR1 is ENHRY and CDR2 SYGVKD. The CDR3 sequence is CAIGAGTSGRTDTQYF. The CDR3 DNA reads as TGTGCCATCGGCGCGGGGACTAGCGGGAGAACAGATACGCAGTATTTT.

The chain is built from TRBV20-1 and TRBJ1-6; no firm D call. CDR3 size: 13 residues. V lost 3 bases and J 10 bases, leaving 13 bases between the germline ends. CDR1 is DFQATT and CDR2 is SNEGSKA in the germline V gene (reference sequence). CDR3 protein: CSASKGRESPLHF. The CDR3 bases are TGCAGTGCTAGTAAAGGGAGGGAGTCACCCCTCCACTTT.

CDR3: CASSLSGTQYF. In DNA, the CDR3 is TGTGCCAGCAGCTTATCTGGGACCCAGTACTTC. V usage is TRBV7-2 and J usage is TRBJ2-5, with D unresolved. The CDR3 has 11 residues. The germline gives CDR1 SGHTA, CDR2 FQGNSA. V lost 2 bases to trimming and J lost 7 bases, with 5 bases between them.

This clonotype was observed a few times. The chain has TRBV5-1 and TRBJ2-3; 7 nucleotides line up with TRBD1. The CDR3 runs to 14 residues. CDR1 is SGHRS and CDR2 is YFSETQ in the germline V gene. With V trimmed by 3 bases and J by 6 bases, 7 bases remained unmatched. For the CDR3, the DNA is TGCGCCAGCAGCTCTACAGGGGCCGGGGATACGCAGTATTTT. Protein: CASSSTGAGDTQYF.

In its sample, this clonotype was seen a few times. This chain uses TRBV20-1 with TRBJ1-5; TRBD1 matches at 9 bases. From germline, CDR1 is DFQATT and CDR2 SNEGSKA (reference sequence). V lost 3 bases to trimming and J lost 4 bases; unmatched junction nucleotides: 4. This CDR3 has 14 residues. CDR3 sequence: CSASAGTGNQPQHF. In DNA form, the CDR3 reads TGCAGTGCTAGCGCCGGGACAGGGAATCAGCCCCAGCATTTT.

This clonotype was detected only a few times. The chain carries TRBV28 and TRBJ1-1, with 8 bases matching TRBD1. This CDR3 is built from 14 residues. Germline CDR1 and CDR2: MDHEN and SYDVKM. V shed 6 bases and J 4 bases; nucleotides not matched to a gene: 7. CDR3: CASRHRGWGTEAFF. Here the CDR3 DNA reads TGTGCCAGCAGGCACAGGGGGTGGGGCACTGAAGCTTTCTTT.

This clonotype was counted a few times. The V gene is TRBV25-1, the J gene TRBJ1-2; D is uncertain. Per the germline V gene, CDR1 is MGHDK and CDR2 is SYGVNS. This CDR3 comprises 11 residues. The V gene lost 4 bases and the J gene lost 6 bases, with 6 bases spanning the gap. Here the CDR3 reads CASSGGDGYTF. The CDR3 nucleotides read TGTGCCAGCAGTGGGGGAGATGGCTACACCTTC.

This clonotype was recorded a few times. The chain couples TRBV27 to TRBJ1-1, with TRBD1 as a possible D gene (6 bases). This CDR3 region has 13 residues. Trimming stripped 9 bases from V and 3 bases from J, with 14 bases between. CDR1 and CDR2 (germline): MNHEY, SMNVEV (reference sequence). The CDR3 sequence is CASYRTGYTEAFF. The CDR3 DNA follows: TGTGCCAGTTACCGAACAGGGTACACTGAAGCTTTCTTT.

V is TRBV18 and J is TRBJ2-7; D not certain. Germline V gives CDR1 KGHSH, CDR2 LQKENI. Trimming stripped 1 base from V and 5 bases from J, with 6 bases between. The CDR3 length is 12 residues. Here the CDR3 DNA reads TGTGCCAGCTCACCACTTGGAAACGAGCAGTACTTC. It translates to CASSPLGNEQYF.

V and J are TRBV20-1 and TRBJ1-1; tentative D call: TRBD1 (5 bases). V lost 5 bases to trimming and J lost 5 bases, with 15 bases between them. CDR3 length: 13 amino acids. Germline V gene sequence: CDR1 DFQATT, CDR2 SNEGSKA (reference sequence). CDR3 bases: TGCAGTGCTCCCCCGGGGGAAGGGACTGAAGCTTTCTTT. This codes for CSAPPGEGTEAFF.